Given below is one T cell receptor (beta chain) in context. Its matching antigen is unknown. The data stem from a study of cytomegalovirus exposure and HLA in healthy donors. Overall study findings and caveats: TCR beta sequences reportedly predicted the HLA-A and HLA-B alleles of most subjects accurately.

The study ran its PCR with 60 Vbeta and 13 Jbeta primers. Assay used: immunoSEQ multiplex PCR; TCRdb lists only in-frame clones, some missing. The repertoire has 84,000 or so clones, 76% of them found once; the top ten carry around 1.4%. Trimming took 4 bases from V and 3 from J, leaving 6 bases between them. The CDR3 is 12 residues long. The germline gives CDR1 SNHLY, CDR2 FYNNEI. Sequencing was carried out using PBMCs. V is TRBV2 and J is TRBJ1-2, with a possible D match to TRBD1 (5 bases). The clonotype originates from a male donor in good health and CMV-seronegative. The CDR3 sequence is CASSGGDYGYTF. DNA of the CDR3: TGTGCCAGCAGTGGGGGGGACTATGGCTACACCTTC.